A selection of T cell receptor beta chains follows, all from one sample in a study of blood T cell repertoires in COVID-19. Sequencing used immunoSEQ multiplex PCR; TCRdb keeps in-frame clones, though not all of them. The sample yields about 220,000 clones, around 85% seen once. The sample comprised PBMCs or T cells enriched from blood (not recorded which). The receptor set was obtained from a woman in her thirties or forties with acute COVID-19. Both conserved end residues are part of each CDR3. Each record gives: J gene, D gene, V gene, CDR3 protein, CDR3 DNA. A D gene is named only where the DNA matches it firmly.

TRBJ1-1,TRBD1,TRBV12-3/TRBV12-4,CASSSDRAIEAFF,TGTGCCAGCAGTTCGGACAGGGCAATTGAAGCTTTCTTT
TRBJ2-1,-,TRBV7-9,CASSVYIRGIDEQFF,TGTGCCAGCAGCGTTTACATTCGGGGGATTGATGAGCAGTTCTTC
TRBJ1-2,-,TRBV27,CASSLSAWGPGGYTF,TGTGCCAGCAGTTTGAGTGCCTGGGGGCCGGGTGGCTACACCTTC
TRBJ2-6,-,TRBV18,CASSPSLTGANVLTF,TGTGCCAGCTCACCAAGCCTTACTGGGGCCAACGTCCTGACTTTC
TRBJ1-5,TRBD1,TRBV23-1,CASSQSGATGDDQPQHF,TGCGCCAGCAGTCAATCGGGCGCGACAGGGGACGATCAGCCCCAGCATTTT
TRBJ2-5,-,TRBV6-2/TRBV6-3,CASSYPGTGETQYF,TGTGCCAGCAGTTACCCCGGCACAGGGGAGACCCAGTACTTC
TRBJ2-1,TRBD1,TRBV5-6,CASSWTGDRGQFF,TGTGCCAGCAGCTGGACAGGGGATAGAGGGCAGTTCTTC
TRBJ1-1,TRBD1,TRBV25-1,CASSDQGVNTEAFF,TGTGCCAGCAGTGATCAGGGGGTGAACACTGAAGCTTTCTTT
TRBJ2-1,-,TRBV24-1,CATSDGGYDEQFF,TGTGCCACCAGTGATGGGGGGTACGATGAGCAGTTCTTC
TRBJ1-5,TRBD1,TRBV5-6,CASSRTGYRNQPQHF,TGTGCCAGCAGCCGGACAGGGTATCGCAATCAGCCCCAGCATTTT
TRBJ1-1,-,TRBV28,CASSSPHGGVVTEAFF,TGTGCCAGCAGTTCACCCCATGGGGGGGTGGTCACTGAAGCTTTCTTT
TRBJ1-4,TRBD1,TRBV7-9,CASSAGAGTGSEKLFF,TGTGCCAGCAGCGCAGGAGCCGGGACAGGGTCTGAAAAACTGTTTTTT
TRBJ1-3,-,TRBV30,CAWSLIVPGTGNTIYF,TGTGCCTGGAGTTTGATCGTCCCCGGGACTGGAAACACCATATATTTT
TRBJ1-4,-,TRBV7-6,CASSLSAASGEKLFF,TGTGCCAGCAGCTTATCGGCAGCCTCGGGTGAAAAACTGTTTTTT
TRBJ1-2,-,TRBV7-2,CASSLAPGYGYTF,TGTGCCAGCAGCTTAGCGCCCGGCTATGGCTACACCTTC
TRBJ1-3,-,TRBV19,CASSIRGTYSGNTIYF,TGTGCCAGTAGTATACGAGGCACCTACTCTGGAAACACCATATATTTT
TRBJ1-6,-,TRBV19,CASSRQENSPLHF,TGTGCCAGTAGTCGACAGGAGAATTCACCCCTCCACTTT
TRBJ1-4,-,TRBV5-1,CASPTPEEKLFF,TGCGCCAGCCCTACCCCCGAGGAAAAACTGTTTTTT
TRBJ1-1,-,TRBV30,CAWSVSRGTEAFF,TGTGCCTGGAGTGTAAGCAGAGGGACTGAAGCTTTCTTT
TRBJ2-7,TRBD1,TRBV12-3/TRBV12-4,CASSTGQVYEQYF,TGTGCCAGCAGTACCGGACAGGTATACGAGCAGTACTTC
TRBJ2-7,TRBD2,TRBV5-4,CASSLGLAGAAYEQYF,TGTGCCAGCAGCCTGGGACTAGCGGGAGCGGCGTACGAGCAGTACTTC
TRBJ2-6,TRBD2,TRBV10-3,CAISPGLAGGMSGANVLTF,TGTGCCATCAGTCCGGGACTAGCGGGAGGAATGTCTGGGGCCAACGTCCTGACTTTC
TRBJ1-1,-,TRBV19,CASSRNREGNTEAFF,TGTGCCAGTAGTCGAAACCGGGAGGGGAACACTGAAGCTTTCTTT
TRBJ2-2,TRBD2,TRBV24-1,CATSDLPSGRGPGELFF,TGTGCCACCAGTGATCTCCCTAGCGGGAGGGGTCCCGGGGAGCTGTTTTTT
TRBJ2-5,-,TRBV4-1,CASSTRETQYF,TGCGCCAGCAGCACTAGGGAGACCCAGTACTTC
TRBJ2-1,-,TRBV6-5,CASSYDMRNEQFF,TGTGCCAGCAGTTACGATATGCGGAATGAGCAGTTCTTC
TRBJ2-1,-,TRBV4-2,CASSQGTIDNEQFF,TGTGCCAGCAGCCAAGGGACTATAGACAATGAGCAGTTCTTC
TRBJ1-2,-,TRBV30,CAWSVRANYGYTF,TGTGCCTGGAGTGTACGAGCTAACTATGGCTACACCTTC
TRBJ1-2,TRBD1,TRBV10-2,CASSGQGIPIYGYTF,TGCGCCAGCTCCGGACAGGGGATTCCCATCTATGGCTACACCTTC
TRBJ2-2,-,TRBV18,CASSGTSNTGELFF,TGTGCCAGCTCAGGGACTTCGAACACCGGGGAGCTGTTTTTT
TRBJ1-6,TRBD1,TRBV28,CASTQQGSSYNSPLHF,TGTGCCAGCACCCAACAGGGGTCCTCCTATAATTCACCCCTCCACTTT